Sequencing of this TCR beta chain was carried out in a study of T cell clones after liver transplantation. Study conclusions and caveats: In most of the 8 subjects, circulating graft-donor-reactive CD4 TCRbeta sequences fell significantly after transplant.

The germline V and J ends were trimmed by 3 bases and 0 bases, with 9 bases remaining between them. This CDR3 spans 15 amino acids. Germline lookup yields CDR1 LGHNA and CDR2 YSLEER. Points on this clone: Its target is not known.

The repertoire was sequenced with immunoSEQ multiplex PCR; TCRdb's copy has only in-frame clones and lacks some. The repertoire holds 65,000 to 85,000 clones, with around 84% as singletons. Here the sequenced sample was CD4+ T cells from blood, taken roughly 48 months after liver transplant. The chain uses TRBV4-3 and TRBJ1-3; D gene uncertain. This receptor was obtained from a human patient who received a liver transplant. Some T cells may possibly be graft donor cells. CDR3 coding DNA: TGCGCCAGCAGCCAGAGGAGGTCCTCTGGAAACACCATATATTTT. Translation gives CASSQRRSSGNTIYF.